This section outlines one TCR beta chain sequence together with its context. TCRdb keeps only in-frame clones here, not all; method: immunoSEQ multiplex PCR. The table includes 350,000 or so clones, roughly nine tenths detected once. This sample was included in a study of blood T cell repertoires in COVID-19. At the level of the study: Sample material is recorded as cDNA or gDNA derived from T cells, B-cell-depleted T cells, or PBMCs.

From germline, CDR1 is SGHDN and CDR2 FVKESK. V was cut by 4 bases and J by 6 bases, with 24 bases left in between. This CDR3 spans 17 amino acids. Each participant's cohort was designated according to participant-reported clinical history. Resolution of symptoms, clearance, or two negative PCRs was present in recovered Cohort 3 donors. This TCR came from a woman aged 25 to 39 who had recovered from COVID-19. The sequenced sample consisted of PBMCs or T cells enriched from blood (not recorded which). The chain employs TRBV14 and TRBJ1-2, with D perhaps TRBD1 (6 bases). CDR3 sequence: CASSRLPLTHGGDGYTF. CDR3 DNA: TGTGCCAGCAGCCGTTTACCTTTGACCCATGGGGGCGATGGCTACACCTTC.